This T cell receptor (beta chain) originates from a study of control samples from healthy donors and cancer patients. This CDR3 has 16 residues. The germline V gene encodes CDR1 LGHNA and CDR2 YNFKEQ. The V end was cut by 0 bases, the J end by 0 bases, with 6 bases between. This table comes from immunoSEQ multiplex PCR, and its TCRdb copy is limited to in-frame clones, with some not included. The sample lists about 2,500 clones; 95% to 98% were seen once. The clonotype originates from a man between 65 and 85 years old with head and neck cancer. The chain carries TRBV4-2 and TRBJ2-6; no clear D. The sequenced sample was PBMCs. Here the CDR3 reads CASSQESRSGANVLTF. CDR3 coding DNA: TGTGCCAGCAGCCAAGAATCTCGCTCTGGGGCCAACGTCCTGACTTTC.